This T cell receptor beta chain was recorded in a study of blood T cell repertoires in COVID-19. Authors' analysis steps: Reference gene primer amplification yielded estimated nucleated cell counts. Assay: immunoSEQ multiplex PCR; the TCRdb copy retains only in-frame clones and omits some. V, J and clone size reflect that table, while D and trimming were determined from the DNA. Of about 200,000 clones listed, approximately 91% were seen once; the top ten hold 18%. The Seattle patients, enrolled during active infection, were followed longitudinally. Germline values: CDR1 SEHNR, CDR2 FQNEAQ (reference sequence). V was clipped by 4 bases and J by 8 bases, with 14 bases between them. The CDR3 consists of 13 residues.

This sequence was found in a man aged 50 to 60 with COVID-19, enrolled during active disease. The V gene is TRBV7-9, the J gene TRBJ1-2; a weak D match, TRBD1 (5 bases). Sequenced: peripheral blood. The DNA of the CDR3 is TGTGCCAGCAGCTCAACTCAGGGAAACGGCTACACCTTC. Protein sequence: CASSSTQGNGYTF.